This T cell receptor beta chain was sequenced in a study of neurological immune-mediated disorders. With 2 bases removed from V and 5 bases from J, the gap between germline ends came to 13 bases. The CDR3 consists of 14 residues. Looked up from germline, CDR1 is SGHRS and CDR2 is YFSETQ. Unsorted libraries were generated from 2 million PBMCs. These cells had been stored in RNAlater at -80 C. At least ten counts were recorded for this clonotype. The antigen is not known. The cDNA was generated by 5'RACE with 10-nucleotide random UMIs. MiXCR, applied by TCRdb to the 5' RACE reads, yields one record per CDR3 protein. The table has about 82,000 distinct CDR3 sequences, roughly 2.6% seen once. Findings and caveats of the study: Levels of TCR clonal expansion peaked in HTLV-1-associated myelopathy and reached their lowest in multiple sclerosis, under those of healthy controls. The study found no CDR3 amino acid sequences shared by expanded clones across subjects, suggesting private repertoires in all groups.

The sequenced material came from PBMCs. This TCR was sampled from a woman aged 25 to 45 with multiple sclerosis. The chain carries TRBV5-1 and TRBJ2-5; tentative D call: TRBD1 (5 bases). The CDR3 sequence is CASSFGGAWETQYF. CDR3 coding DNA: TGCGCCAGCAGCTTTGGTGGGGCTTGGGAGACCCAGTACTTC.